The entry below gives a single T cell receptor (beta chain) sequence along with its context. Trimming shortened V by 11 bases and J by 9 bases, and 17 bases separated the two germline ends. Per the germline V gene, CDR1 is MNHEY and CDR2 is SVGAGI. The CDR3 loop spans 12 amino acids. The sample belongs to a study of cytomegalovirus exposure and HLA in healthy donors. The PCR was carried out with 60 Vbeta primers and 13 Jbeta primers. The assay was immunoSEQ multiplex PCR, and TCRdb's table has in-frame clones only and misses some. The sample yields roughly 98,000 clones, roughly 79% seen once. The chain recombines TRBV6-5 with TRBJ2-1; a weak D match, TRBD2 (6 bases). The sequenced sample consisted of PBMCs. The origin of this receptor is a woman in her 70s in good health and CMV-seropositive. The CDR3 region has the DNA TGTGCCTCCACGCCGGGGGTAGGTGAGCAGTTCTTC. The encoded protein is CASTPGVGEQFF.